This T cell receptor (beta chain) was captured in a study of CD8 T cells in Susac syndrome. An amount of RNA that ranged from roughly 0.45 to 1 ug was reverse transcribed with random hexamers. Via MiXCR, TCRdb re-called the immunoSEQ multiplex PCR reads, giving one row per CDR3 protein. The data contain 1,500 to 2,000 distinct CDR3 sequences, 64% of them singletons. TEMRA sorting relied on memory subsets defined by CD27 and CD45RA staining. Trimming removed 6 bases from V and 3 bases from J, with 17 bases in between. Germline CDR1 SGHAT, CDR2 FQNNGV. The CDR3 runs to 16 residues. The clonotype comes from a human donor with Susac syndrome. The rearrangement uses TRBV11-2 and TRBJ1-4; D is ambiguous. Sequenced material: CD8+ TEMRA cells from PBMCs. Stated subset: FACS-sorted terminally differentiated effector memory CD8+ T cells re-expressing CD45RA (CD8+ TEMRA). The CDR3 sequence is CASRPPQAVANEKLFF. Here the CDR3 DNA reads TGTGCCAGCAGGCCCCCGCAGGCAGTGGCTAATGAAAAACTGTTTTTT.